This T cell receptor (beta chain) was observed in a study of T cell changes during pregnancy in multiple sclerosis. The CDR3 length is 11 residues. Germline V CDR1 and CDR2: DFQATT, SNEGSKA (reference sequence). Trimming removed 0 bases at V and 5 bases at J, with 4 bases between. TCRdb's copy holds only in-frame clones and misses some; the assay was immunoSEQ multiplex PCR. The sample shows around 40,000 clones, around 91% of them seen only once. Specimen: CD8+ T cells from peripheral blood mononuclear cells, collected in the second trimester of pregnancy. This chain links TRBV20-1 with TRBJ2-5, with D hard to call. The source of this sequence is a female donor with multiple sclerosis, enrolled in a pregnancy study. The CDR3 DNA reads TGCAGTGCTAGAGATCTTGAGACCCAGTACTTC. Its protein product is CSARDLETQYF.